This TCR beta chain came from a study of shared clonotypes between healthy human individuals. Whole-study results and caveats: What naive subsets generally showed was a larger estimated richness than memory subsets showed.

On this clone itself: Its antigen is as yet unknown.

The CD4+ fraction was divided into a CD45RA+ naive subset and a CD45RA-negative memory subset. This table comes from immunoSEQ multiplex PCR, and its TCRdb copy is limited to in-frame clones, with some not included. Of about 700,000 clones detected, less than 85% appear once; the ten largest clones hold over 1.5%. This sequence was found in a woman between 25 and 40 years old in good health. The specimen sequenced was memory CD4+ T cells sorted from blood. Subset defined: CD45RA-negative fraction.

CDR3 sequence reads: CASSPGTGFYGYTF. As DNA, the CDR3 is TGTGCCAGCAGTCCCGGGACAGGCTTCTATGGCTACACCTTC. This rearrangement joins TRBV27 to TRBJ1-2, with 8 positions matching TRBD1. The CDR3 consists of 14 residues. Germline assignment: CDR1 MNHEY and CDR2 SMNVEV (reference sequence). Trimming removed 5 bases from V and 4 bases from J; junction bases left unmatched: 6.